This T cell receptor beta chain was captured in a study of regulatory T cells in long-lasting Graves disease. The TCR beta library used iRepertoire HTBI primers with Arm-PCR amplification of CDR3. From the multiplex PCR reads, TCRdb called clonotypes with MiXCR, one entry per CDR3 protein. The sample yields fewer than 650,000 distinct CDR3 sequences, 15% to 20% seen once. This sample's time point: newly diagnosed GD, antithyroid drugs for less than 3 months. The TCR library used RNA extracted from PBMCs. The CDR3 consists of 13 residues. Trimming left V 8 bases short and J 1 base short, with 8 bases between. Germline CDR1 reads MDHEN; CDR2 reads SYDVKM. The same data also contributed to another study, on T cells in Graves' hyperthyroidism and ophthalmopathy.

The sample was peripheral blood mononuclear cells (PBMCs), taken at new diagnosis, from a patient treated with antithyroid drugs. This chain joins TRBV28 and TRBJ2-2; no definite D call. The TCR sequence derives from a woman in her twenties or thirties with Graves disease. The CDR3 loop reads CASLKGNTGELFF. For the CDR3, the DNA is TGTGCCAGCCTTAAGGGGAACACCGGGGAGCTGTTTTTT. Drawing the rest from reference TRBV28 and TRBJ2-2, the complete variable domain is DVKVTQSSRYLVKRTGEKVFLECVQDMDHENMFWYRQDPGLGLRLIYFSYDVKMKEKGDIPEGYSVSREKKERFSLILESASTNQTSMYLCASLKGNTGELFFGEGSRLTVL.